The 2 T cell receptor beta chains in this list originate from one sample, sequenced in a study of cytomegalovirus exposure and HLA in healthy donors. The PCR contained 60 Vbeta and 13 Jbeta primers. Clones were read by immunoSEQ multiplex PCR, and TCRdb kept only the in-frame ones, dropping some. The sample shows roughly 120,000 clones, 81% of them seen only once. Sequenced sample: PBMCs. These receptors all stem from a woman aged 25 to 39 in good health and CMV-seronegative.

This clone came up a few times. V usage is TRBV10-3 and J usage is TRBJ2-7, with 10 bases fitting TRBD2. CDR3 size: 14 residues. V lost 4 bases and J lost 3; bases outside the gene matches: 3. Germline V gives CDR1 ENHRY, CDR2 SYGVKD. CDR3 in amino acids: CAISGLAGGYEQYF. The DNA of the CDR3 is TGTGCCATCAGTGGATTAGCGGGGGGCTACGAGCAGTACTTC.

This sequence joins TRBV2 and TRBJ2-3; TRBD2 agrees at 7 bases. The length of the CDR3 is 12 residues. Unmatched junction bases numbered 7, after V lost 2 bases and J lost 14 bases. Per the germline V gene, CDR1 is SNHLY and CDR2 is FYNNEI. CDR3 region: CASSETSATGYF. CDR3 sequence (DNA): TGTGCCAGCAGTGAAACTAGCGCGACCGGGTATTTT.